This TCR beta chain was documented in a study of control samples from healthy donors and cancer patients. Trimming stripped 4 bases from V and 4 bases from J, with 5 bases between. This CDR3 has 11 amino acids. Germline loops: CDR1 MNHEY, CDR2 SMNVEV (reference sequence). TCRdb's copy holds only in-frame clones and misses some; the assay was immunoSEQ multiplex PCR. The sample contains 40,000 to 60,000 clones, around nine tenths of which appear only once. V usage is TRBV27 and J usage is TRBJ2-7; D gene uncertain. This clonotype originated in a man aged 45-65 years with head and neck cancer. The sequencing sample was made of PBMCs. The CDR3: CASSSPYEQYF. As DNA, the CDR3 is TGTGCCAGCAGTTCTCCGTACGAGCAGTACTTC.